Listed here is a single TCR beta chain. Its antigen remains unidentified. The sample is drawn from a study of beta chain features in type 1 diabetes. Expressed TCRB transcripts were sequenced because the entire RNA isolate underwent reverse transcription. The protocol was immunoSEQ multiplex PCR, while the TCRdb copy is restricted to in-frame clones and leaves out a portion. The data contain about 700,000 clones, around an eighth of them singletons. Whole-study results and caveats: For Type 1 diabetes patients, all four CD4+ subsets carried TCRB CDR3s that were moderately but significantly shorter.

Trimming removed 1 base at V and 0 bases at J, with 6 bases between. The CDR3 is made up of 15 amino acids. Per the germline V gene, CDR1 is KGHSH and CDR2 is LQKENI. The origin of this receptor is a man aged 18 to 35 with type 1 diabetes. The sequenced material came from naive CD4+ T cells from blood. The rearrangement links TRBV18 to TRBJ1-4, with D possibly matching TRBD1 (6 bases). CDR3 sequence: CASSPQGATNEKLFF. The CDR3 nucleotides are TGTGCCAGCTCACCACAGGGGGCAACTAATGAAAAACTGTTTTTT.